Presented here are 6 T cell receptor beta chains from one specimen sequenced in a study of CD8+CD57+ T cells in acquired aplastic anemia. All sequencing subjects had displayed CD8+CD57+ cell expansion on flow cytometry. Genomic DNA served as template for TCR beta VDJ and CDR3 profiling. TCRdb re-called the reads with MiXCR, one entry per CDR3 protein. The profile shows approximately 250,000 distinct CDR3 sequences, 82% of them singletons. The source material was sorted CD4+, CD8+, or CD8+CD57+ T cells (not recorded which) from PBMCs. The receptors originated from a human donor with aplastic anemia.

In the case of this clonotype: The germline gene is not matched at one end of the junction; a read error may be the cause. The gene calls are TRBV5-8 and TRBJ2-7; D is undetermined. Germline-derived CDR1 and CDR2 are SGHTS and YDEGEE. This CDR3 has 15 amino acids. The DNA of the CDR3 is TGCGCCAGCAGCGAGCACGAGCCCCTACTCTACGAGCAGTACTTC. Translated, it gives CASSEHEPLLYEQYF.

The chain couples TRBV7-9 to TRBJ2-6, with TRBD2 matching 9 bases. The CDR3 sequence is 16 residues long. V dropped 2 bases and J dropped 16; count of bases not matched to a gene: 15. Germline CDR1 SEHNR, CDR2 FQNEAQ (reference sequence). This CDR3 is CASSLPGSGGSDVLTF. DNA of the CDR3: TGTGCCAGCAGCTTACCGGGAAGCGGGGGGAGCGATGTGCTGACTTTC. Using reference TRBV7-9 and TRBJ2-6 for the parts outside the CDR3, the full variable domain is DTGVSQNPRHKITKRGQNVTFRCDPISEHNRLYWYRQTLGQGPEFLTYFQNEAQLEKSRLLSDRFSAERPKGSFSTLEIQRTEQGDSAMYLCASSLPGSGGSDVLTFGAGSRLTVL.

As to this clonotype: A much more abundant neighbour one base away suggests this may be a read error. The chain couples TRBV7-9 to TRBJ2-3; 7 bases match TRBD2. Germline CDR1 is SEHNR and CDR2 is FQNEAQ (reference sequence). The CDR3 is made up of 14 amino acids. As DNA, the CDR3 is TGTGCCAGCAGCTTAGAAAGAAGCGGGGAGAGCGATGAGTTT. Residues: CASSLERSGESDEF.

A note on this clonotype: Compared with germline, one end of the junction differs, possibly owing to a read error. The gene calls are TRBV7-9 and TRBJ1-4, with unresolved D. CDR1 and CDR2 (germline): SEHNR, FQNEAQ (reference sequence). CDR3 length: 15 residues. CDR3 protein: CASSRVSATNEKLFF. Written as DNA, the CDR3 is TGCGCCAGCAGCCGCGTTTCTGCAACTAATGAAAAACTGTTTTTT.

About this clonotype itself: No conserved phenylalanine or tryptophan ends this CDR3, so it is likely a read error. Because the CDR3's place on the DNA is in doubt, the DNA is left out and the CDR3 is given as listed by TCRdb. CDR3 sequence: CASSLDLKV. The chain joins TRBV11-3 to TRBJ2-3. The CDR3 length equals 9 residues, ends included. Germline V gives CDR1 SGHNT, CDR2 YENEEA.

The V and J genes are TRBV7-8 and TRBJ1-5; D is uncertain. Trimming left V 0 bases short and J 16 bases short, with 22 bases between. Germline loops: CDR1 SGHVS, CDR2 FQNEAQ. CDR3 length: 15 amino acids. CDR3 sequence reads: CASSLAGGPHTQYHF. As DNA, the CDR3 is TGTGCCAGCAGCTTAGCGGGAGGCCCCCATACGCAGTATCATTTT.